Detailed here is one T cell receptor beta chain. Other DNA sequences from this sample encode an identical CDR3 as well. The entry originates in a study of shared clonotypes between healthy human individuals. Naivety among CD8 cells was defined by CD45RO negativity and positive CCR7 selection, thereby excluding terminally differentiated effector memory CD45RA+ cells. Sequencing was performed with immunoSEQ multiplex PCR; in TCRdb, only in-frame clones are kept and a portion is missing. The repertoire holds some 2.1 million clones, with approximately 94% as singletons. The germline CDR1 and CDR2 sequences are MGHRA and YSYEKL. The germline V and J ends were trimmed by 1 base and 2 bases, with 9 bases remaining between them. The CDR3 sequence is 14 residues long.

The specimen was naive CD8+ T cells sorted from blood. The chain employs TRBV4-1 and TRBJ2-7; a possible D gene is TRBD1 (6 bases). The sequence derives from a man younger than 35 in good health. The CDR3: CASSQVGQTYEQYF. The DNA for the CDR3 is TGCGCCAGCAGCCAAGTTGGACAGACCTACGAGCAGTACTTC.